The 18 T cell receptor beta chains listed next were all sequenced from one sample in a study of blood T cell repertoires in COVID-19. Clones were read by immunoSEQ multiplex PCR, and TCRdb kept only the in-frame ones, dropping some. The sample lists 200,000 to 250,000 clones, about four fifths occurring once. Sequences were obtained from PBMCs or T cells enriched from blood (not recorded which). The receptor set was obtained from a man aged 55 to 70 who had recovered from COVID-19.

The chain combines TRBV12-3 or TRBV12-4 with TRBJ2-1; 7 positions match TRBD2. The CDR3 has 13 residues. J gave up 9 bases and V 3 bases, and 5 bases lay outside the gene matches. CDR3 DNA sequence: TGTGCCAGCAGTTTGGGAGGGTTCGGTGAGCAGTTCTTC. Translated: CASSLGGFGEQFF.

The rearrangement links TRBV18 to TRBJ1-1, with D perhaps TRBD1 (5 bases). V shed 6 bases and J shed 10 bases, with 12 bases lying between them. The germline V gene has CDR1 KGHSH and CDR2 LQKENI. CDR3 length: 11 residues. For the CDR3, the DNA is TGTGCCAGCTCCGAAGGGGAGGGAGCTTTCTTT. It encodes CASSEGEGAFF. The full variable domain, with the rest looked up from reference TRBV18 and TRBJ1-1, is NAGVMQNPRHLVRRRGQEARLRCSPMKGHSHVYWYRQLPEEGLKFMVYLQKENIIDESGMPKERFSAEFPKEGPSILRIQQVVRGDSAAYFCASSEGEGAFFGQGTRLTVV.

The J gene is TRBJ1-1, the V gene TRBV7-6; D remains unclear. The CDR3 sequence is 15 residues long. V was cut by 4 bases and J by 0 bases, with 12 bases left in between. Germline CDR1 SGHVS, CDR2 FNYEAQ. CDR3 sequence: CASSSRSGMNTEAFF. The DNA for the CDR3 is TGTGCCAGCAGCTCCCGAAGCGGCATGAACACTGAAGCTTTCTTT.

The chain employs TRBV21-1 and TRBJ1-2; the D call in the table, TRBD1, was not verified against the DNA. TRBV21-1 is an annotated pseudogene. The CDR3 is 14 residues long. CDR3 bases: TGTGCCAGCAGCAAAGGAGGGGGAGTGGGTGGCTACACCTTC. Its translation: CASSKGGGVGGYTF.

This clone appeared once. CDR3 coding DNA: TGTGCCAGCAGCCCGGGACAGGGAGGGGGCTACACCTTC. Amino acids: CASSPGQGGGYTF. The chain uses TRBV7-9 and TRBJ1-2; 9 bases line up with TRBD1. CDR3 length: 13 residues. Germline V gives CDR1 SEHNR, CDR2 FQNEAQ (reference sequence). V trimming: 5 bases; J trimming: 8 bases; junction bases outside the gene matches: 6.

The rearrangement joins TRBV4-3 to TRBJ2-5; no reliable D call. V lost 1 base and J 2 bases, leaving 11 bases between the germline ends. Germline V gene sequence: CDR1 LGHNA, CDR2 YSLEER. The CDR3 consists of 15 residues. Here the CDR3 reads CASSQGPGPQETQYF. CDR3 in DNA: TGCGCCAGCAGCCAAGGGCCAGGCCCACAAGAGACCCAGTACTTC.

This clone is a singleton in its sample. V usage is TRBV6-2 or TRBV6-3 and J usage is TRBJ2-7; D gene unclear. CDR1 and CDR2 from the germline V gene are MNHEY and SVGEGT. This CDR3 spans 13 amino acids. V lost 2 bases and J 9 bases, leaving 14 bases between the germline ends. CDR3 nucleotides: TGTGCCAGCAGTTACGCAAAAGTCCAGCGGCAGTACTTC. Translation gives CASSYAKVQRQYF.

CDR3 amino acids: CASSVDSLSNTIYF. The CDR3 nucleotides are TGTGCCAGCAGCGTAGACAGTCTTTCAAACACCATATATTTT. The chain employs TRBV7-3 and TRBJ1-3; perhaps TRBD1 as D (5 bases). The CDR3 has 14 amino acids. Germline V gives CDR1 SGHTA, CDR2 FQGTGA. The ends were cut back, 5 bases at V and 6 bases at J, with 14 bases in the middle.

The chain is built from TRBV5-1 and TRBJ2-5, with 10 bases aligning to TRBD1. Per the germline V gene, CDR1 is SGHRS and CDR2 is YFSETQ. J lost 5 bases, V lost 4 bases, and 5 bases had no gene match. The CDR3 length is 14 residues. Here the CDR3 reads CASSRGQGKETQYF. The CDR3 DNA sequence: TGCGCCAGCAGCAGGGGACAGGGGAAGGAGACCCAGTACTTC.

V usage is TRBV6-5 and J usage is TRBJ1-2, with D perhaps matching TRBD1 (6 bases). Germline-derived CDR1 and CDR2 are MNHEY and SVGAGI. Trimming stripped 0 bases from V and 4 bases from J, with 9 bases between. The CDR3 runs 14 residues. CDR3 sequence: CASSYSGTTYGYTF. The CDR3 DNA follows: TGTGCCAGCAGTTACTCCGGGACAACCTATGGCTACACCTTC.

This clone was detected only once. The sample holds other DNA sequences that translate to the same CDR3. This chain links TRBV11-3 with TRBJ1-1; the D gene is possibly TRBD1 (5 bases). This CDR3 is 13 amino acids long. Trimming left V 4 bases short and J 1 base short, with 7 bases between. Per the germline V gene, CDR1 is SGHNT and CDR2 is YENEEA. CDR3 bases: TGTGCCAGCAGCTCGACAGCGAACACTGAAGCTTTCTTT. As protein: CASSSTANTEAFF.

This chain links TRBV7-2 with TRBJ2-3; unclear D gene. The length of the CDR3 is 14 residues. Deletions cut 1 base from V and 1 base from J, with 6 bases between. The germline V gene has CDR1 SGHTA and CDR2 FQGNSA. CDR3 nucleotide sequence: TGTGCCAGCAGCTTAGGTATAGGCACAGATACGCAGTATTTT. Translation gives CASSLGIGTDTQYF.

A remark on this clone: At one end the junction does not follow the germline gene, possibly because of a read error. The chain joins TRBV3-1 (or the pseudogene TRBV3-2) to TRBJ2-2; TRBD1 matches 8 bases. CDR1 and CDR2 (germline): LGHDT, YNNKEL (reference sequence). The CDR3 loop spans 18 amino acids. The CDR3 coding sequence is TGTGCCAGCAGCCACCTCCCGGCGGCAGGGGGCGATCACCGGGGAGCTGTTTTT. The encoded protein is CASSHLPAAGGDHRGAVF.

The rearrangement links TRBV7-8 to TRBJ1-4, with 7 positions matching TRBD1. The CDR3 totals 13 residues. Looked up from germline, CDR1 is SGHVS and CDR2 is FQNEAQ. J lost 6 bases, V lost 5 bases, and 3 bases had no gene match. The CDR3 here is CASSRGQDEKLFF. The CDR3 bases are TGTGCCAGCAGCCGTGGACAGGATGAAAAACTGTTTTTT.

The gene calls are TRBV29-1 and TRBJ2-3, with TRBD1 identical over 7 bases. CDR1 and CDR2 from the germline V gene are SQVTM and ANQGSEA. Unmatched junction bases numbered 5, after V lost 4 bases and J lost 4 bases. The CDR3 spans 13 residues. CDR3 protein: CSVGQGGSDTQYF. The CDR3, as DNA: TGCAGCGTTGGACAGGGCGGGTCAGATACGCAGTATTTT.

The chain links TRBV11-2 to TRBJ2-7; 10 bases are a match to TRBD1. In germline, CDR1 is SGHAT, CDR2 FQNNGV. The junction had 10 bases not matched to a gene; V was cut back by 5 bases and J by 6 bases. The CDR3 is 15 residues long. CDR3 bases: TGTGCCAGCAGCCCCTCAGGGACAGGGGCAACCGAGCAGTACTTC. It encodes CASSPSGTGATEQYF.

The V gene is TRBV6-5, the J gene TRBJ1-4; 8 bases map to TRBD1. Germline assignment: CDR1 MNHEY and CDR2 SVGAGI. This CDR3 region has 14 residues. J was trimmed by 8 bases and V by 4 bases; bases with no gene match: 6. The CDR3 loop reads CASSLDRAAEKLFF. The CDR3 nucleotides read TGTGCCAGCAGTTTGGACAGGGCCGCGGAAAAACTGTTTTTT.

This clone was observed a single time. The chain has TRBV7-8 and TRBJ2-7, with TRBD2 identical over 9 bases. After removal of 1 base from V and 4 bases from J, the junction contained 11 bases not matched to a gene. The CDR3 is 17 amino acids. CDR1 is SGHVS, CDR2 FQNEAQ, per germline. In DNA form, the CDR3 reads TGTGCCAGCAGCTTAGTTGTGCCAGCGGGGGGCTTTTACGAGCAGTACTTC. Its protein is CASSLVVPAGGFYEQYF.